This TCR beta chain is drawn from a study of beta chain features in type 1 diabetes. Study-wide findings and caveats: Short templates might get an advantage during PCR, and this would be equal in patients and controls. Insertion counts at VDJ junctions were lower in type 1 diabetes patients, who also showed more deletions there. Shorter TCRB CDR3s, moderately but significantly so, marked every one of the four CD4+ subsets in Type 1 diabetes patients.

For this clone: What it recognizes is unknown. The sample has other DNA sequences that encode this CDR3 too.

V was pared by 3 bases and J by 3 bases, with 9 bases between. From germline, CDR1 is SGHTA and CDR2 FQGNSA. The CDR3 length is 14 residues. The entirety of the isolated RNA underwent reverse transcription, so expressed TCRB transcripts were sequenced. Measured with immunoSEQ multiplex PCR; TCRdb has only the in-frame clones, and not every one. The sample lists around 430,000 clones; approximately 30% were seen once. Sample: naive CD4+ T cells from blood. J is TRBJ2-1 and V is TRBV7-2; no clear D gene. This TCR was sampled from a man younger than 35 in good health. The CDR3 bases are TGTGCCAGCAGCTTGAGTCAGGTCTACAATGAGCAGTTCTTC. Its protein is CASSLSQVYNEQFF.